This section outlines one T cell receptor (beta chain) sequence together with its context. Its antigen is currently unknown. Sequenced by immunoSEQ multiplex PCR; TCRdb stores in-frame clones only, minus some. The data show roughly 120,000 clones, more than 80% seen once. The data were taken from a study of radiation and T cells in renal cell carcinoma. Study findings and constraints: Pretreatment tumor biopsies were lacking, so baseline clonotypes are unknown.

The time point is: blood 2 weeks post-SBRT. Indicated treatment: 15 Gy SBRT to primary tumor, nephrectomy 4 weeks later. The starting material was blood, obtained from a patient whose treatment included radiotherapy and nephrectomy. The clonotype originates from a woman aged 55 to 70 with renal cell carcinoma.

The CDR3 bases are TGTGCCAGCATAGCTCGTGGTGGGGGGGCCCAGTACGGCACAGATACGCAGTATTTT. Translation: CASIARGGGAQYGTDTQYF. The chain has TRBV7-9 and TRBJ2-3; D might be TRBD2 (7 bases). The germline CDR1 and CDR2 sequences are SEHNR and FQNEAQ (reference sequence). Trimming took off 7 bases at V and 1 base at J, with 27 bases between the two ends. This CDR3 is built from 19 residues.